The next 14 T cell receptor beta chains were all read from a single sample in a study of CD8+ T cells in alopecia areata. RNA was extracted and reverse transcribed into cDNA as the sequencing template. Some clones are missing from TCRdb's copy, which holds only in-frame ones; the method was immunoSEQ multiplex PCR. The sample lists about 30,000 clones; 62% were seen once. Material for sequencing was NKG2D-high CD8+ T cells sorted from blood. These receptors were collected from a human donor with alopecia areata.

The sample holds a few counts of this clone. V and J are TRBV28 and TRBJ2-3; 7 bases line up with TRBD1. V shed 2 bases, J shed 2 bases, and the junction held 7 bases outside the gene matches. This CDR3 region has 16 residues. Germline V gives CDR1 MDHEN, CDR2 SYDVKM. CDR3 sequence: CASSLVGTDLTDTQYF. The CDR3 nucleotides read TGTGCCAGCAGTTTAGTCGGGACAGATCTCACAGATACGCAGTATTTT.

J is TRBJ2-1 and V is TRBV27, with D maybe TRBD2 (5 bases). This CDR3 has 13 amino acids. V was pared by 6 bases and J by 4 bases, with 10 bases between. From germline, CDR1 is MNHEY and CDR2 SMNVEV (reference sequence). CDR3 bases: TGTGCCAGCAGCTGGACTCAATACAATGAGCAGTTCTTC. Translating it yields CASSWTQYNEQFF.

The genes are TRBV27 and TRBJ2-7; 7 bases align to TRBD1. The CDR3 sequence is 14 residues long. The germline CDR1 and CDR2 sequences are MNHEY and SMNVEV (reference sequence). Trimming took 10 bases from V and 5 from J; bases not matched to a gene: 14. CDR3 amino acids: CATGPLAGTDEQYF. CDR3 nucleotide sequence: TGTGCCACCGGGCCCCTTGCAGGGACAGACGAGCAGTACTTC.

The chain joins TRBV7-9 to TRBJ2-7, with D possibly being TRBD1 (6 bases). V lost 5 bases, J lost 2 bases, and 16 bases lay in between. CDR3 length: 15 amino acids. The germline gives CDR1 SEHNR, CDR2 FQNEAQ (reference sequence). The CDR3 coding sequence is TGTGCCAGCAGCCCGGGACACGACATACCCTACGAGCAGTACTTC. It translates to CASSPGHDIPYEQYF.

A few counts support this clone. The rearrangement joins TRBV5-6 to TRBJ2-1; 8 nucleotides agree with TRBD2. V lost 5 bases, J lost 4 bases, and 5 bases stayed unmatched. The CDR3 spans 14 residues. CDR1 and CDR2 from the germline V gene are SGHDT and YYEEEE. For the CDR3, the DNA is TGTGCCAGCAGAAAGACTAGCGCGTACAATGAGCAGTTCTTC. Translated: CASRKTSAYNEQFF.

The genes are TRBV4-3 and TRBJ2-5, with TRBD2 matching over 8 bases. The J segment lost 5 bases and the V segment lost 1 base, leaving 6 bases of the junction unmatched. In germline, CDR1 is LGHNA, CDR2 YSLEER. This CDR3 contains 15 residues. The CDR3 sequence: CASSQGLAPRETQYF. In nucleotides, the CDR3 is TGCGCCAGCAGCCAAGGACTAGCGCCGCGGGAGACCCAGTACTTC.

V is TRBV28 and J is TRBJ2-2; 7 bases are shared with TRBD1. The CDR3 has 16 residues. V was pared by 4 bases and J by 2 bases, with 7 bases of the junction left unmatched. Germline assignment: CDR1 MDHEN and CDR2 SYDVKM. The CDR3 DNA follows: TGTGCCAGCAGTTCGATCCGGACAGGCAACACCGGGGAGCTGTTTTTT. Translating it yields CASSSIRTGNTGELFF.

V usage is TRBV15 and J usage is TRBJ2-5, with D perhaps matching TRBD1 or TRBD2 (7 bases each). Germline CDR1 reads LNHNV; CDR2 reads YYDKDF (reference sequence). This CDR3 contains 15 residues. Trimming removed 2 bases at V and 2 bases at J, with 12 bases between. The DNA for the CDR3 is TGTGCCACCAGCAGACAGCGGGACAGACAAGAGACCCAGTACTTC. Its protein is CATSRQRDRQETQYF.

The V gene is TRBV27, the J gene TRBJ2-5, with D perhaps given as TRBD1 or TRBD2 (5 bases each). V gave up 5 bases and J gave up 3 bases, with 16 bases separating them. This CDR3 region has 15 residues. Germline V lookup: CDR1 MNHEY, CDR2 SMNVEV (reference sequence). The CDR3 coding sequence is TGTGCCAGCAGTCCTCTCGGGGTGGGGGAAGAGACCCAGTACTTC. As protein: CASSPLGVGEETQYF.

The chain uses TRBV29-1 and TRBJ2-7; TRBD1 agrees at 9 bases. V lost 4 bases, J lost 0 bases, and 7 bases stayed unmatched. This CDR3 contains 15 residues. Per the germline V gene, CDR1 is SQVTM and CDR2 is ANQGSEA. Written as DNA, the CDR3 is TGCAGCGTTGTACAACTGGACAGGGGCTCCTACGAGCAGTACTTC. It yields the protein CSVVQLDRGSYEQYF.

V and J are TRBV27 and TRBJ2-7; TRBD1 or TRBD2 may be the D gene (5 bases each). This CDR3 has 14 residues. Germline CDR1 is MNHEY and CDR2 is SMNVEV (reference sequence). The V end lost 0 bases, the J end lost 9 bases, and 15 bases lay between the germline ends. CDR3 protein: CASSLSPGLRGQYF. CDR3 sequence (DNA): TGTGCCAGCAGTTTATCGCCGGGGCTACGGGGGCAGTACTTC.

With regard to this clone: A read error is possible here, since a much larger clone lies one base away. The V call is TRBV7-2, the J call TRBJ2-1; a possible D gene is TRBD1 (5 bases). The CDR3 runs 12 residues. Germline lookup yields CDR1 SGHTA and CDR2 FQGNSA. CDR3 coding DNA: TGTGCCAGCGGCTTGGCAGGGCTTGAGCAGTTCTTC. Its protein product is CASGLAGLEQFF. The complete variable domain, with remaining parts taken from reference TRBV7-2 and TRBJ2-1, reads GAGVSQSPSNKVTEKGKDVELRCDPISGHTALYWYRQSLGQGLEFLIYFQGNSAPDKSGLPSDRFSAERTGGSVSTLTIQRTQQEDSAVYLCASGLAGLEQFFGPGTRLTVL.

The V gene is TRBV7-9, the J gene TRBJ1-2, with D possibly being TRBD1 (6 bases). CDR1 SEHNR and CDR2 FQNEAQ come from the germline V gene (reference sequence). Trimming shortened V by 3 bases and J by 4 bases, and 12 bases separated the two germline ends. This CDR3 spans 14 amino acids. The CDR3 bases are TGTGCCAGCAGCTTTTCCGGGACAAGCTATGGCTACACCTTC. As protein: CASSFSGTSYGYTF.

The CDR3 loop is CASATEGLAYNEQFF. As DNA, the CDR3 is TGTGCCAGCGCGACGGAGGGCTTGGCCTACAATGAGCAGTTCTTC. J is TRBJ2-1 and V is TRBV2, with a tentative D call TRBD2 (6 bases). The V gene's germline CDR1 is SNHLY and CDR2 FYNNEI. The CDR3 length is 15 residues. Deletions cut 8 bases from V and 2 bases from J, with 16 bases between.